Below, one TCR beta chain is given with its context. Its cognate antigen has yet to be identified. Base qualities are not recorded, but no much larger clone differs from it by a single base. Library preparation was by the immunoSEQ multiplex PCR assay. TCRdb retrieved this table from immuneACCESS and kept in-frame rearrangements only. Not all clones are present; in checked studies, unresolved V genes account for under half, and no reason is known for the remainder. Present in this sample are some 97,000 clones, 94% of which were seen just once. About 0.9% of the sample is held by the ten biggest clonotypes. The data are from a study of T cell changes during pregnancy in multiple sclerosis (dated by TCRdb to between 2018 and 2021). Regarding the research as a whole: The study looked at changes in the T cell repertoire across pregnancy in women with multiple sclerosis.

Germline trimming amounts to 6 bases on V and 3 bases on J, with 11 as the count of junction bases outside the gene matches. The CDR3 goes from the cysteine to the phenylalanine over 15 residues. Just CDR3 DNA is preserved here, 45 bases in frame from base 1. The sample was peripheral blood, taken before pregnancy. Here the chain combines TRBV6-7 and TRBJ2-7, with 7 bases matching TRBD1. TRBV6-7 is flagged as an ORF with uncertain function. This clonotype was sampled from a female donor with multiple sclerosis, enrolled in a pregnancy study. The DNA reads TGTGCCAGCAGACGCGGACAGGATATTAACTACGAGCAGTACTTC. Its translation reads: CASRRGQDINYEQYF.